This is a list of T cell receptor beta chains from one sample in a study of blood T cell dynamics during melanoma immunotherapy. Method: immunoSEQ multiplex PCR; TCRdb's copy keeps in-frame clones and lacks some. The data show approximately 11,000 clones, roughly nine tenths seen once. The sample was blood, taken from a patient treated with checkpoint blockade. Receptors were obtained from a human donor with melanoma. The CDR3 runs from the conserved cysteine through the conserved F or W. The order of the fields is clone size, V gene, J gene, D gene, CDR3 protein, CDR3 DNA. A D gene is named only where the DNA matches it firmly. The size field is filled for only some rows; it gives once, few, many or a size class.

>.|TRBV27|TRBJ2-1|TRBD2
CASGKPGLAVHEQFF
TGTGCCAGCGGAAAACCGGGACTAGCCGTCCATGAGCAGTTCTTC
>once|TRBV6-1|TRBJ1-1|.
CASRGGAWAEAFF
TGTGCCTCAAGAGGGGGGGCTTGGGCTGAAGCTTTCTTT
>.|TRBV7-8|TRBJ2-7|TRBD1
CASSAPTGGGYEQYF
TGTGCCAGCAGCGCCCCGACAGGGGGCGGCTACGAGCAGTACTTC
>.|TRBV9|TRBJ1-3|.
CASSAQVFSGNTIYF
TGTGCCAGCAGCGCACAGGTTTTCTCTGGAAACACCATATATTTT
>.|TRBV28|TRBJ1-3|.
CASSLPGDRGNTIYF
TGTGCCAGCAGTTTACCCGGCGACCGTGGAAACACCATATATTTT
>.|TRBV6-1|TRBJ1-1|.
CASSGTGRNTEAFF
TGTGCCAGCAGTGGAACTGGACGGAACACTGAAGCTTTCTTT
>.|TRBV5-4|TRBJ2-3|TRBD2
CASSPGLAGAGADTQYF
TGTGCCAGCAGCCCAGGACTAGCGGGAGCCGGGGCAGATACGCAGTATTTT
>.|TRBV4-1|TRBJ2-7|TRBD2
CASSLHASGRTSPSSYEQYF
TGCGCCAGCAGCCTTCACGCTAGCGGGAGGACTTCCCCGAGCTCCTACGAGCAGTACTTC
>.|TRBV4-1|TRBJ1-2|TRBD1
CASSQVRRQGGGYTF
TGCGCCAGCAGCCAGGTCCGGCGACAGGGAGGCGGCTACACCTTC
>.|TRBV15|TRBJ1-2|.
CATSRVTDSPPYGYTF
TGTGCCACCAGCAGAGTCACGGACAGCCCACCCTATGGCTACACCTTC
>.|TRBV2|TRBJ2-5|.
CASSGGPGETQYF
TGTGCCAGCAGTGGGGGCCCGGGGGAGACCCAGTACTTC
>.|TRBV19|TRBJ1-6|.
CASSTLVGIWSPLHF
TGTGCCAGTAGTACCCTCGTCGGGATTTGGTCACCCCTCCACTTT
>.|TRBV7-8|TRBJ2-1|TRBD2
CASSSTRTSGVYEQFF
TGTGCCAGCAGCTCCACCCGGACTAGCGGGGTCTATGAGCAGTTCTTC
>.|TRBV10-3|TRBJ1-4|.
CAISDKARSNEKLFF
TGTGCCATCAGTGACAAGGCGCGGTCTAATGAAAAACTGTTTTTT
>.|TRBV9|TRBJ2-1|.
CASSALAPSYNEQFF
TGTGCCAGCAGCGCTCTAGCGCCCTCCTACAATGAGCAGTTCTTC
>.|TRBV28|TRBJ1-5|.
CASSLVGEEQPQHF
TGTGCCAGCAGTTTAGTAGGGGAGGAACAGCCCCAGCATTTT
>.|TRBV16|TRBJ1-2|TRBD1
CASSPGRQGNYGYTF
TGTGCCAGCAGCCCCGGAAGACAGGGGAACTATGGCTACACCTTC
>.|TRBV19|TRBJ1-4|.
CATTNAEETNEKLFF
TGTGCCACTACAAATGCCGAGGAGACTAATGAAAAACTGTTTTTT
>.|TRBV11-2|TRBJ2-5|TRBD1
CASSLVLGTGETQYF
TGTGCCAGCAGCTTGGTTTTGGGGACAGGGGAGACCCAGTACTTC
>.|TRBV6-5|TRBJ2-5|TRBD1
CASSYSRGTGKETQYF
TGTGCCAGCAGTTACTCGAGGGGGACAGGGAAGGAGACCCAGTACTTC
>.|TRBV28|TRBJ2-7|.
CASSPERARNYEQYF
TGTGCCAGCAGTCCAGAACGAGCGCGTAACTACGAGCAGTACTTC
>.|TRBV18|TRBJ1-5|.
CASSPSAPSNQPQHF
TGTGCCAGCTCACCTTCGGCACCGAGCAATCAGCCCCAGCATTTT
>.|TRBV9|TRBJ1-4|.
CASSVGQTGPKLFF
TGTGCCAGCAGCGTAGGACAGACCGGTCCAAAACTGTTTTTT
>.|TRBV10-1|TRBJ2-1|TRBD2
CASSPGLATYNEQFF
TGCGCCAGCAGCCCGGGACTAGCGACCTACAATGAGCAGTTCTTC
>.|TRBV11-3|TRBJ2-5|.
CASSQTGLSGTQYF
TGTGCCAGCAGCCAAACGGGACTCTCGGGGACCCAGTACTTC
>.|TRBV28|TRBJ1-2|.
CASSLGGQSAGYGYTF
TGTGCCAGCAGTTTAGGGGGTCAGTCGGCGGGGTATGGCTACACCTTC
>.|TRBV2|TRBJ2-3|TRBD1
CASNGQGGADTQYF
TGTGCCAGTAACGGACAGGGGGGCGCAGATACGCAGTATTTT
>few|TRBV30|TRBJ2-1|.
CAWRKLRLGREQFF
TGTGCCTGGAGAAAACTACGTTTGGGCCGTGAGCAGTTCTTC
>few|TRBV4-1|TRBJ2-7|.
CASSHVRVGEQYF
TGCGCCAGCAGCCATGTTAGGGTGGGTGAGCAGTACTTC
>few|TRBV5-4|TRBJ1-1|.
CASSLVGEGNTEAFF
TGTGCCAGCAGCTTGGTCGGGGAGGGGAACACTGAAGCTTTCTTT
>.|TRBV2|TRBJ1-2|TRBD1
CAKDRGNSYGYTF
TGTGCCAAAGACAGGGGCAATTCTTATGGCTACACCTTC
>.|TRBV10-3|TRBJ1-2|TRBD1
CAISAPGQGHYGYTF
TGTGCCATCAGTGCACCGGGACAGGGGCACTATGGCTACACCTTC
>.|TRBV6-1|TRBJ2-4|.
CASSVPGIAKNIQYF
TGTGCCAGCAGTGTACCCGGGATAGCCAAAAACATTCAGTACTTC
>.|TRBV27|TRBJ2-7|TRBD2
CASSRGLAGAYEQYF
TGTGCCAGCAGTAGGGGACTAGCGGGAGCCTACGAGCAGTACTTC
>.|TRBV2|TRBJ2-1|.
CASPEGAPTSGNEQFF
TGTGCCAGCCCGGAGGGGGCCCCTACGTCGGGGAATGAGCAGTTCTTC
>.|TRBV5-4|TRBJ2-7|.
CASSPQGGVVYEQYF
TGTGCCAGCAGCCCCCAGGGGGGTGTAGTGTACGAGCAGTACTTC